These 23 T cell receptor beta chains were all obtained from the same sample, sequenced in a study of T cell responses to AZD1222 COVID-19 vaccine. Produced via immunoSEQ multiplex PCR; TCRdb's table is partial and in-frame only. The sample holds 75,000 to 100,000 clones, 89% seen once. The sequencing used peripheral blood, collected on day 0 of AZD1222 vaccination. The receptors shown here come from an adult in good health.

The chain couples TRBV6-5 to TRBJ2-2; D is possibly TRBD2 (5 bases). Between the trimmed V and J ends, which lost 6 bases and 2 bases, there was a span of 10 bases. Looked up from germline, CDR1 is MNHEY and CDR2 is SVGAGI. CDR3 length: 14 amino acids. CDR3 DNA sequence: TGTGCCAGCAGCGGAGGAGTTAACACCGGGGAGCTGTTTTTT. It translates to CASSGGVNTGELFF.

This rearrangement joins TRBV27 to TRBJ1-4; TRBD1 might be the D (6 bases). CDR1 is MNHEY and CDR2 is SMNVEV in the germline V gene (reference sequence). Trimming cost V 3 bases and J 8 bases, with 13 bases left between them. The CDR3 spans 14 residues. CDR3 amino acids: CASSFGQNREKLFF. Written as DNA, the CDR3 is TGTGCCAGCAGTTTCGGACAGAATAGAGAAAAACTGTTTTTT. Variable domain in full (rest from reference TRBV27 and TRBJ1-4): EAQVTQNPRYLITVTGKKLTVTCSQNMNHEYMSWYRQDPGLGLRQIYYSMNVEVTDKGDVPEGYKVSRKEKRNFPLILESPSPNQTSLYFCASSFGQNREKLFFGSGTQLSVL.

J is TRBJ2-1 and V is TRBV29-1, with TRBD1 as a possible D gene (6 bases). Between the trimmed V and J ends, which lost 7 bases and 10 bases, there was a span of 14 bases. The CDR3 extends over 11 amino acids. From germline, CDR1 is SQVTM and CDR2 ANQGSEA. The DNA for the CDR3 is TGCAGCGCCTTACAGGGCGGCGAGCAGTTCTTC. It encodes CSALQGGEQFF.

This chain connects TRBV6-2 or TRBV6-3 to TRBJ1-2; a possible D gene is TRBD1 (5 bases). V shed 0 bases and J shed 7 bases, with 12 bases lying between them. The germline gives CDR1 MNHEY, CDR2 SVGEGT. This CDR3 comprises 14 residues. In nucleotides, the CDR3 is TGTGCCAGCAGTTACTCCCCCCGGGACCGTGGCTACACCTTC. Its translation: CASSYSPRDRGYTF.

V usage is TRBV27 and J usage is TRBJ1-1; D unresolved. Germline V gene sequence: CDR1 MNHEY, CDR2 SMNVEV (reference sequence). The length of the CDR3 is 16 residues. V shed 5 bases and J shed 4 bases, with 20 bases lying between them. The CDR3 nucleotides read TGTGCCAGCAGTATCCGACACACGTCCGTGGGCACTGAAGCTTTCTTT. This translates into CASSIRHTSVGTEAFF.

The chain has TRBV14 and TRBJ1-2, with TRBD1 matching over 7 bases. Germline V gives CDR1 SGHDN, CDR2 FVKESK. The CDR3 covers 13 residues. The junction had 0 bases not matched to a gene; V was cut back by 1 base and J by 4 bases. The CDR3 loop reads CASSQGQGYGYTF. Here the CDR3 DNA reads TGTGCCAGCAGCCAAGGACAGGGCTATGGCTACACCTTC.

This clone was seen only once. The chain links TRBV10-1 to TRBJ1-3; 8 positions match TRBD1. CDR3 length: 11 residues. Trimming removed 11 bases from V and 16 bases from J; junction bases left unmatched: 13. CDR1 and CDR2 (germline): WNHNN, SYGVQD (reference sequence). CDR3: CAPAETGGRYF. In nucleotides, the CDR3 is TGCGCCCCAGCCGAAACAGGGGGTCGGTATTTT.

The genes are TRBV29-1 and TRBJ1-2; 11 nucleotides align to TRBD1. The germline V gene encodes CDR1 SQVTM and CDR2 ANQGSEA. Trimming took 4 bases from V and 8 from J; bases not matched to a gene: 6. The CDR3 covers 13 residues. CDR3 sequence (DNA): TGCAGCGTTGTCTTGGGACAGGGGGGAGGCTACACCTTC. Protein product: CSVVLGQGGGYTF.

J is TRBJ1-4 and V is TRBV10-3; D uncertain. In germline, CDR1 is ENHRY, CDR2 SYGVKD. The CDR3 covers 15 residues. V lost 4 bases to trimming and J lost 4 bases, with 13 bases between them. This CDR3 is CAISVARGFNEKLFF. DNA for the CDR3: TGTGCCATCAGTGTGGCACGGGGATTTAATGAAAAACTGTTTTTT.

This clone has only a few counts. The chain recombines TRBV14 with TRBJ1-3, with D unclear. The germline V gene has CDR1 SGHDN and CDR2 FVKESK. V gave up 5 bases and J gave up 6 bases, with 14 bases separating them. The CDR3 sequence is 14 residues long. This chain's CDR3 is CASSAGVRENTIYF. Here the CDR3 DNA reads TGTGCCAGCAGCGCCGGGGTCCGAGAAAACACCATATATTTT. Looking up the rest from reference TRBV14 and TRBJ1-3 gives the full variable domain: EAGVTQFPSHSVIEKGQTVTLRCDPISGHDNLYWYRRVMGKEIKFLLHFVKESKQDESGMPNNRFLAERTGGTYSTLKVQPAELEDSGVYFCASSAGVRENTIYFGEGSWLTVV.

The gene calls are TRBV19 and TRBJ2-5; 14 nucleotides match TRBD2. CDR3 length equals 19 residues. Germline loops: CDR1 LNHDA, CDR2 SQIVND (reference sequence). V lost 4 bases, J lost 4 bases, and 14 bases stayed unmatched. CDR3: CASSNTLSGTSGGRETQYF. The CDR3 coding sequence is TGTGCCAGTAGTAATACATTATCCGGGACTAGCGGGGGACGAGAGACCCAGTACTTC.

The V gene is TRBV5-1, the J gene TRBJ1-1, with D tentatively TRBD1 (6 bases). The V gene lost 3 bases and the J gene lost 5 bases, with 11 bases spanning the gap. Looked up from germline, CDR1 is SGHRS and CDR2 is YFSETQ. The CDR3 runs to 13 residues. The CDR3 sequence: CASSSRGETEAFF. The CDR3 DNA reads TGCGCCAGCAGCTCCAGGGGAGAGACTGAAGCTTTCTTT.

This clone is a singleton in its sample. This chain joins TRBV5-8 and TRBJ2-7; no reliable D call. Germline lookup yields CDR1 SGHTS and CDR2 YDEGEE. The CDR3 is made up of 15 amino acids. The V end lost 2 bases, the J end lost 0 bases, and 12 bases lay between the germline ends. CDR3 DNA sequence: TGTGCCAGCAGCTTTAGCTGGGTCCCCTCCTACGAGCAGTACTTC. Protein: CASSFSWVPSYEQYF.

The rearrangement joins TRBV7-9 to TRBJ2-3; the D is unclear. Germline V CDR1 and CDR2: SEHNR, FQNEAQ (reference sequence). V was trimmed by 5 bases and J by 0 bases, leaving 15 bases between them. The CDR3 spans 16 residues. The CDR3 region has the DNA TGTGCCAGCAGCAGCTCGAATGGCCCCAGCACAGATACGCAGTATTTT. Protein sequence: CASSSSNGPSTDTQYF.

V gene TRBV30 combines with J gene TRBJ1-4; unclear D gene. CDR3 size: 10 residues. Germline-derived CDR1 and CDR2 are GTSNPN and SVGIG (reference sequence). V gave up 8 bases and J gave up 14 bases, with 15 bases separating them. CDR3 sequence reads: CALRRERLFF. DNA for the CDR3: TGTGCCCTAAGGAGAGAAAGGCTGTTTTTT.

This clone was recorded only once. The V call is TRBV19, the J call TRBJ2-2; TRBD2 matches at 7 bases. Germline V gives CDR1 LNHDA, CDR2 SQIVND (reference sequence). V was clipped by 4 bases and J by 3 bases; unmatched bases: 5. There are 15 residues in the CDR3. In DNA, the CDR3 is TGTGCCAGTAGTAGTTCCGGGAGGTACACCGGGGAGCTGTTTTTT. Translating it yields CASSSSGRYTGELFF.

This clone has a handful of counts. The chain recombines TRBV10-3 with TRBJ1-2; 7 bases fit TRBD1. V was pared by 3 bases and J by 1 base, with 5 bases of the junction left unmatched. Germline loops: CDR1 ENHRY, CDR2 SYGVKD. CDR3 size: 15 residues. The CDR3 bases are TGTGCCATCAGTGACTACGACAGGGATAACTATGGCTACACCTTC. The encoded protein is CAISDYDRDNYGYTF.

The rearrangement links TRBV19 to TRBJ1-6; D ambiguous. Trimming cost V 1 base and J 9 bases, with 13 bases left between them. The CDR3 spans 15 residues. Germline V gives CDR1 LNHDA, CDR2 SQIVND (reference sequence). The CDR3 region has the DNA TGTGCCAGTAGTATAGGACTCTCTAAGAGTTCACCCCTCCACTTT. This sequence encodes CASSIGLSKSSPLHF.

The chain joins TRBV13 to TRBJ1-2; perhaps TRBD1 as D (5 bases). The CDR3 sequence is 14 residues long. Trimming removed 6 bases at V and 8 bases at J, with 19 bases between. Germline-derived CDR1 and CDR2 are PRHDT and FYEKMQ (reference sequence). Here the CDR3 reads CASRSVDSLGGYTF. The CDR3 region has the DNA TGTGCCAGCAGATCCGTTGACAGTCTAGGGGGCTACACCTTC.

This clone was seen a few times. CDR3 residues: CASKLAGGYEQYF. The CDR3 DNA reads TGTGCCAGCAAACTAGCGGGGGGGTACGAGCAGTACTTC. The V call is TRBV27, the J call TRBJ2-7; 13 nucleotides line up with TRBD2. Per germline, CDR1 MNHEY and CDR2 SMNVEV (reference sequence). The CDR3 runs 13 residues. The J segment lost 4 bases and the V segment lost 7 bases, leaving 1 base of the junction unmatched.

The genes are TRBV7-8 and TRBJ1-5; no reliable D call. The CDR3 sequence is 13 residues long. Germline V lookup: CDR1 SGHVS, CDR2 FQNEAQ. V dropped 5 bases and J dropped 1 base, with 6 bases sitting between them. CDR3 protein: CASSLTSNQPQHF. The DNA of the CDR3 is TGTGCCAGCAGCCTGACCAGCAATCAGCCCCAGCATTTT. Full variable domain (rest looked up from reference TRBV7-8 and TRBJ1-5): GAGVSQSPRYKVAKRGQDVALRCDPISGHVSLFWYQQALGQGPEFLTYFQNEAQLDKSGLPSDRFFAERPEGSVSTLKIQRTQQEDSAVYLCASSLTSNQPQHFGDGTRLSIL.

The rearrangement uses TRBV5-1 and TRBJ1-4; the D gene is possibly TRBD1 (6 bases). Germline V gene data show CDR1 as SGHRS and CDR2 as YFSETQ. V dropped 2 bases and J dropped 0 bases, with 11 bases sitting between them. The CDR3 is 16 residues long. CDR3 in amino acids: CASSFGTLATNEKLFF. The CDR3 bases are TGCGCCAGCAGCTTCGGGACACTTGCAACTAATGAAAAACTGTTTTTT.

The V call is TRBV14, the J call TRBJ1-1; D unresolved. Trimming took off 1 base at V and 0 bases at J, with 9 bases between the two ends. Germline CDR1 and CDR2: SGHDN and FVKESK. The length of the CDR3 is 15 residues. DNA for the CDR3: TGTGCCAGCAGCCAAGCAGGTTCCATGAACACTGAAGCTTTCTTT. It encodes CASSQAGSMNTEAFF.